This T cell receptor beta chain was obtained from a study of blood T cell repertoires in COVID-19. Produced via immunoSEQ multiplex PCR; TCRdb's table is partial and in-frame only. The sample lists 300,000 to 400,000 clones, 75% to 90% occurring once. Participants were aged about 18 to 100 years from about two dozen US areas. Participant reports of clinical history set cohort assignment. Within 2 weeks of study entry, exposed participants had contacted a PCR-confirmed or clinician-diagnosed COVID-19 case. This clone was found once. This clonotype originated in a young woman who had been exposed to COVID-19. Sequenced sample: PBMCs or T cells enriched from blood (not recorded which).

CDR3 DNA: TGTGCCAGCAGTTACCCGTGGACATGGGTTGCCACTGAAGCTTTCTTT. Its translation is CASSYPWTWVATEAFF. J is TRBJ1-1 and V is TRBV6-2 or TRBV6-3; the D gene is possibly TRBD1 (5 bases). Per germline, CDR1 MNHEY and CDR2 SVGEGT. Trimming pared 2 bases from V and 4 bases from J, leaving 17 bases between. This CDR3 contains 16 residues.